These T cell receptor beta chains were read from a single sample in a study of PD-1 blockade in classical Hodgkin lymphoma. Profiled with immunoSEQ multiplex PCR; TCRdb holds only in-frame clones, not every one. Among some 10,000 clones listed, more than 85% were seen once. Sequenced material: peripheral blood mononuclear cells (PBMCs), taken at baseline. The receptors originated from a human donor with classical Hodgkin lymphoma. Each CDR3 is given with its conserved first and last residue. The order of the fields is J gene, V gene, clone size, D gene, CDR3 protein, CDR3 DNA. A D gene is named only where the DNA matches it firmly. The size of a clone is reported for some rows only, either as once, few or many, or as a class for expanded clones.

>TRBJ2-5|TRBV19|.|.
CASSMGRGTQYF
TGTGCCAGTAGTATGGGCAGGGGGACCCAGTACTTC
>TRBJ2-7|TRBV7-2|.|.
CARGRPYEQYF
TGTGCCAGGGGCCGCCCCTACGAGCAGTACTTC
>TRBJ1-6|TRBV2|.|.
CASTRELRSPLHF
TGTGCCAGCACTCGGGAGTTAAGGTCACCCCTCCACTTT
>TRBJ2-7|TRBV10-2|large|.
CASSESGLATEQYF
TGCGCCAGCAGTGAGTCGGGCCTAGCCACCGAGCAGTACTTC
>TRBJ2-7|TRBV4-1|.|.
CASSLIAVGTYEQYF
TGCGCCAGCAGCCTGATAGCGGTTGGGACTTACGAGCAGTACTTC
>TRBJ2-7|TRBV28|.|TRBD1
CASSLAGTAAYEQYF
TGTGCCAGCAGCTTAGCCGGGACAGCAGCCTACGAGCAGTACTTC
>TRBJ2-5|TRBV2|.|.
CASSDSLETQYF
TGTGCCAGCAGTGACAGTTTGGAGACCCAGTACTTC
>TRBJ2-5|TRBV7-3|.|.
CASSPQGGGQETQYF
TGTGCCAGCAGCCCTCAGGGGGGTGGGCAAGAGACCCAGTACTTC
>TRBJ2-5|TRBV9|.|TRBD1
CASSVEGARFKETQYF
TGTGCCAGCAGCGTAGAGGGGGCCCGCTTTAAAGAGACCCAGTACTTC
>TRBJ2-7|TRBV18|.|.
CASSPDISYEQYF
TGTGCCAGCTCACCAGACATCTCCTACGAGCAGTACTTC
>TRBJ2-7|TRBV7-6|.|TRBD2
CASSLGLRENYEQYF
TGTGCCAGCAGCTTAGGTCTGCGGGAGAACTACGAGCAGTACTTC
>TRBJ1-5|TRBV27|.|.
CASKPGFGNQPQHF
TGTGCCAGCAAGCCTGGATTTGGCAATCAGCCCCAGCATTTT
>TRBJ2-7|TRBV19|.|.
CASTTGIPSEQYF
TGTGCCAGTACCACAGGGATACCAAGTGAGCAGTACTTC
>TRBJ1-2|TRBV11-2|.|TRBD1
CASSPSHRGGYTF
TGTGCCAGCAGCCCGTCCCACAGGGGTGGCTACACCTTC
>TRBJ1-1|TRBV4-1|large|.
CASSHHQGGSTEAFF
TGCGCCAGCAGCCATCACCAGGGAGGGAGTACTGAAGCTTTCTTT
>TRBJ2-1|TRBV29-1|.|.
CSVGGKLNNEQFF
TGCAGCGTTGGGGGAAAACTAAACAATGAGCAGTTCTTC
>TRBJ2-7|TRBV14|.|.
CASSRGGIWYEQYF
TGTGCCAGCAGCCGAGGGGGAATATGGTACGAGCAGTACTTC
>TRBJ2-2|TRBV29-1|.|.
CSVVQGLNTGELFF
TGCAGCGTTGTACAGGGCCTGAACACCGGGGAGCTGTTTTTT
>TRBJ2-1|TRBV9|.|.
CASSAEPSNEQFF
TGTGCCAGCAGCGCAGAACCTTCCAATGAGCAGTTCTTC
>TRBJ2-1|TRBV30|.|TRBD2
CACGPGLAAYNEQFF
TGTGCCTGCGGCCCGGGACTAGCGGCTTACAATGAGCAGTTCTTC
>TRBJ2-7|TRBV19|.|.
CASTPEYRKYEQYF
TGTGCCAGTACCCCTGAATACAGAAAGTACGAGCAGTACTTC
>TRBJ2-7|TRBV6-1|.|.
CASSEFGDGGYEQYF
TGTGCCAGCAGTGAATTCGGGGACGGGGGCTACGAGCAGTACTTC
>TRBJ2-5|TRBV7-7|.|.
CASSPTPAELASFIGTQYF
TGTGCTAGCAGCCCAACCCCCGCTGAACTAGCAAGTTTTATCGGGACCCAGTACTTC
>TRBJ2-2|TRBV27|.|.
CASSFTHLAQNTGELFF
TGTGCCAGCAGCTTCACTCACCTAGCGCAAAACACCGGGGAGCTGTTTTTT
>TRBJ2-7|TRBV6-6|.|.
CASSFGSSYEQYF
TGTGCCAGCAGCTTCGGGAGCTCCTACGAGCAGTACTTC
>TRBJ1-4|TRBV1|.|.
CTSSQVAYRGTF
TGCACCAGCAGCCAGGTGGCGTACAGAGGAACTTTT
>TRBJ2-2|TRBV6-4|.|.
CASMAVNTGELFF
TGTGCCAGCATGGCAGTGAACACCGGGGAGCTGTTTTTT
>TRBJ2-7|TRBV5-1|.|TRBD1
CASSLVGTGESEQYF
TGCGCCAGCAGCTTGGTAGGGACAGGGGAGTCCGAGCAGTACTTC
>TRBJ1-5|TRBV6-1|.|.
CASSEWEGEVPQHF
TGTGCCAGCAGTGAATGGGAGGGCGAGGTGCCCCAGCATTTT
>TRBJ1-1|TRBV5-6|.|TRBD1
CASSQLTGGGTEAFF
TGTGCCAGCAGCCAGCTGACAGGGGGGGGAACTGAAGCTTTCTTT
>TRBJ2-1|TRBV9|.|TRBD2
CASSVSSGPREQFF
TGTGCCAGCAGCGTCTCTAGCGGCCCTCGCGAGCAGTTCTTC
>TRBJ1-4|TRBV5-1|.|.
CASSFLGGNGEKLFF
TGCGCCAGCAGCTTCTTAGGGGGGAACGGTGAAAAACTGTTTTTT
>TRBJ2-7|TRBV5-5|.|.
CASSYSAGVEQYF
TGTGCCAGCAGCTACTCGGCAGGGGTCGAGCAGTACTTC
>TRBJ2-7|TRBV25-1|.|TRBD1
CASSALTGINEQYF
TGTGCCAGCAGTGCCTTGACAGGGATTAACGAGCAGTACTTC
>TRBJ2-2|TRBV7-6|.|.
CASSFRRDRNTGELFF
TGTGCCAGCAGCTTTCGGCGGGACCGGAACACCGGGGAGCTGTTTTTT
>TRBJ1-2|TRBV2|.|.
CASSEGRSARYGYTF
TGTGCCAGCAGTGAAGGCAGGTCAGCACGGTATGGCTACACCTTC
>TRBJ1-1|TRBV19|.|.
CASSTHRERNTEAFF
TGTGCCAGTAGTACCCACAGGGAAAGGAACACTGAAGCTTTCTTT
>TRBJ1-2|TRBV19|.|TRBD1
CASSIRPQGGYGYTF
TGTGCCAGTAGTATTCGACCCCAGGGGGGGTATGGCTACACCTTC
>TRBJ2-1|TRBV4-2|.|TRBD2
CASSQADSGNYNEQFF
TGTGCCAGCAGCCAAGCCGACAGCGGGAACTACAATGAGCAGTTCTTC
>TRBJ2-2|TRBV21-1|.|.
CASFTSPGLAVCTGELFF
TGTGCCAGTTTTACCTCCCCGGGACTAGCGGTTTGCACCGGGGAGCTGTTTTTT
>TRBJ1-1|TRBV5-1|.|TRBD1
CASSARDRETVNTEAFF
TGCGCCAGCAGCGCACGGGACAGGGAGACCGTGAACACTGAAGCTTTCTTT
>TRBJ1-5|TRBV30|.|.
CAWAGGNQPQHF
TGTGCCTGGGCCGGCGGCAATCAGCCCCAGCATTTT
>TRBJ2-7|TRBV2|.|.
CASSSGYEQYF
TGTGCCAGCAGCTCGGGCTACGAGCAGTACTTC
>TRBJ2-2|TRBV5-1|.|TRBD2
CASSFGLEGTGELFF
TGCGCCAGCAGCTTCGGACTAGAGGGCACCGGGGAGCTGTTTTTT
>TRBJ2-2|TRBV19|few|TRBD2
CASRVLAAHTGELFF
TGTGCCAGTAGGGTTCTAGCGGCACACACCGGGGAGCTGTTTTTT
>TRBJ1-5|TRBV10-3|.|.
CAISTSDRNQPQHF
TGTGCCATCAGCACCTCTGACCGCAATCAGCCCCAGCATTTT